This paragraph covers one T cell receptor beta chain sequence. The data are from a study of technical replicates of blood from four donors. Trimming removed 0 bases from V and 0 bases from J, with 12 bases in between. CDR1 SEHNR and CDR2 FQNEAQ come from the germline V gene (reference sequence). The CDR3 extends over 17 amino acids. The assay was immunoSEQ multiplex PCR, and TCRdb's table has in-frame clones only and misses some. Of about 78,000 clones listed, 95% are singletons. The chain combines TRBV7-9 with TRBJ2-4; perhaps TRBD1 as D (5 bases). The receptor was isolated from a human donor in good health. The sample taken for sequencing was T cells isolated from PBMCs. CDR3 in amino acids: CASSLAHTGVAKNIQYF. CDR3 DNA sequence: TGTGCCAGCAGCTTAGCCCACACAGGAGTAGCCAAAAACATTCAGTACTTC.